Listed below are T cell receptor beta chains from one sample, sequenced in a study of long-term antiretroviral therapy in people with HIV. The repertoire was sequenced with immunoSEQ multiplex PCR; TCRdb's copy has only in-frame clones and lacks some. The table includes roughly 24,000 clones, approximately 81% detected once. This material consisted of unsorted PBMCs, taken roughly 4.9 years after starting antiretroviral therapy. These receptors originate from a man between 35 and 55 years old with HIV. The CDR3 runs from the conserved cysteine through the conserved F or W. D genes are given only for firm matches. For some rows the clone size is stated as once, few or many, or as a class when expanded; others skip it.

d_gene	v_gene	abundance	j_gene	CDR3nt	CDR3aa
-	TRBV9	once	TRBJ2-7	TGTGCCAGCAGCGTAGGGGGGAGAAAGCAGTACTTC	CASSVGGRKQYF
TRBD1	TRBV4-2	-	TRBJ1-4	TGTGCCAGCAGCCTAGGACAGGGCGAAAAACTGTTTTTT	CASSLGQGEKLFF
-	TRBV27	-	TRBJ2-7	TGTGCCAGCAGTTTATATCGTAGCGGCAATTCCTACGAGCAGTACTTC	CASSLYRSGNSYEQYF
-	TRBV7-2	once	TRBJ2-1	TGTGCCAGCAGCCCCCCGACGGTCGATGAGCAGTTCTTC	CASSPPTVDEQFF
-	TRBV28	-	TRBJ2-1	TGTGCCAGCAGTTTGGGTCTAACTAATGAGCAGTTCTTC	CASSLGLTNEQFF
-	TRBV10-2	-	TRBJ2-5	TGCGCCAGCAGTGAGGGAAAGACCCAGTACTTC	CASSEGKTQYF
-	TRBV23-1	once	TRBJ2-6	TGCGCCAGCAGTCAAGGGACACCATTCGTCCTGACTTTC	CASSQGTPFVLTF
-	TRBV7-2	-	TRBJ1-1	TGTGCCAGCAGCTTAGGGGCTCGACCCGGTGCTTTCTTT	CASSLGARPGAFF
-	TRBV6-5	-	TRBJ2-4	TGTGCCAGCAGGGAGGACCTTGGCAAAAACATTCAGTACTTC	CASREDLGKNIQYF
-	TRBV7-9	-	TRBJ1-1	TGTGCCAGCAGCTTAGATCCGAACACTGAAGCTTTCTTT	CASSLDPNTEAFF
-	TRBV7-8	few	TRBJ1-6	TGTGCCAGCAGCTTCAGGGGTTCACCCCTCCACTTT	CASSFRGSPLHF
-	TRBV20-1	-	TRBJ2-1	TGCAGTGCTAGCGACCATGAGCAGTTCTTC	CSASDHEQFF
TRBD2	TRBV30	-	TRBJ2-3	TGTGCCAGTGGGACTAGCGGCACCACAGATACGCAGTATTTT	CASGTSGTTDTQYF
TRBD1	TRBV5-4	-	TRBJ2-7	TGTGCCAGCAGCTTGCAGGGGGCGTTCGAGCAGTACTTC	CASSLQGAFEQYF
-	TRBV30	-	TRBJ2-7	TGTGCCTGGAGTCGTAGACACCACACCACCTACGAGCAGTACTTC	CAWSRRHHTTYEQYF
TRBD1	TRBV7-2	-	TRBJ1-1	TGTGCCAGCAGCCACCCCCTACAGGGGGCAACGAGTACTGAAGCTTTCTTT	CASSHPLQGATSTEAFF
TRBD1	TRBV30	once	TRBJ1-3	TGTGCCTGGTTACAGGGGCGCTCTGGAAACACCATATATTTT	CAWLQGRSGNTIYF
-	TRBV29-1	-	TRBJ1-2	TGCAGCGCCAAAGCCGGGACAACAGATGGCTACACCTTC	CSAKAGTTDGYTF
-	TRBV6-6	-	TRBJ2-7	TGTGCCAGCAGTTACAGTGGGCAGGGCGGATACGAGCAGTACTTC	CASSYSGQGGYEQYF
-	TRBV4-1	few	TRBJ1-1	TGCGCCAGCAGCCAAGTTGGGGGCACTGAAGCTTTCTTT	CASSQVGGTEAFF
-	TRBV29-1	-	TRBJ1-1	TGCAGCGGAGATGGACCGAACACTGAAGCTTTCTTT	CSGDGPNTEAFF
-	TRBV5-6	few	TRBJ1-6	TGTGCCAGCAGCTTCAGCGGCTATAATTCACCCCTCCACTTT	CASSFSGYNSPLHF
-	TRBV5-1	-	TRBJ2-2	TGCGCCAGCAGCTTGTGGGAGAGCACCGGGGAGCTGTTTTTT	CASSLWESTGELFF
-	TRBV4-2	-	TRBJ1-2	TGTGCCAGCAACCCCCGGTCGGGTGCCCGGGACCACTATGGCTACACCTTC	CASNPRSGARDHYGYTF
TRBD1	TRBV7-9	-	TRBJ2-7	TGTGCCAGCAGCTTACCCAAGCCGGGACAGGGTTCGTACGAGCAGTACTTC	CASSLPKPGQGSYEQYF
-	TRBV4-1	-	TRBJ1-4	TGCGCCAGCAGCCAAGATGGGGCGATGGTTGGAAAACTGTTTTTT	CASSQDGAMVGKLFF
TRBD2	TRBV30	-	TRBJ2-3	TGTGCCTGGAGTGGGACTAGCGGGAGGAATACGCAGTATTTT	CAWSGTSGRNTQYF
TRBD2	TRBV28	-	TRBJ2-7	TGTGCCAGCAGTTTATCAGGGACTAGCGGATTTCTCTACGAGCAGTACTTC	CASSLSGTSGFLYEQYF
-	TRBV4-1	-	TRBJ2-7	TGCGCCAGCAGCCAAGAGGGGTACATCCCCTACGAGCAGTACTTC	CASSQEGYIPYEQYF
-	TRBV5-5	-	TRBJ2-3	TGTGCCAGCAGCTGGACCGACGAAACGCAGTATTTT	CASSWTDETQYF
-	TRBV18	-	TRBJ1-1	TGTGCCAGCTCACCACTGGGGCCGGGACAACGAATGAACACTGAAGCTTTCTTT	CASSPLGPGQRMNTEAFF
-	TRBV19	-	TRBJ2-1	TGTGCCAGTAGGGAGCGGAACAATGAGCAGTTCTTC	CASRERNNEQFF